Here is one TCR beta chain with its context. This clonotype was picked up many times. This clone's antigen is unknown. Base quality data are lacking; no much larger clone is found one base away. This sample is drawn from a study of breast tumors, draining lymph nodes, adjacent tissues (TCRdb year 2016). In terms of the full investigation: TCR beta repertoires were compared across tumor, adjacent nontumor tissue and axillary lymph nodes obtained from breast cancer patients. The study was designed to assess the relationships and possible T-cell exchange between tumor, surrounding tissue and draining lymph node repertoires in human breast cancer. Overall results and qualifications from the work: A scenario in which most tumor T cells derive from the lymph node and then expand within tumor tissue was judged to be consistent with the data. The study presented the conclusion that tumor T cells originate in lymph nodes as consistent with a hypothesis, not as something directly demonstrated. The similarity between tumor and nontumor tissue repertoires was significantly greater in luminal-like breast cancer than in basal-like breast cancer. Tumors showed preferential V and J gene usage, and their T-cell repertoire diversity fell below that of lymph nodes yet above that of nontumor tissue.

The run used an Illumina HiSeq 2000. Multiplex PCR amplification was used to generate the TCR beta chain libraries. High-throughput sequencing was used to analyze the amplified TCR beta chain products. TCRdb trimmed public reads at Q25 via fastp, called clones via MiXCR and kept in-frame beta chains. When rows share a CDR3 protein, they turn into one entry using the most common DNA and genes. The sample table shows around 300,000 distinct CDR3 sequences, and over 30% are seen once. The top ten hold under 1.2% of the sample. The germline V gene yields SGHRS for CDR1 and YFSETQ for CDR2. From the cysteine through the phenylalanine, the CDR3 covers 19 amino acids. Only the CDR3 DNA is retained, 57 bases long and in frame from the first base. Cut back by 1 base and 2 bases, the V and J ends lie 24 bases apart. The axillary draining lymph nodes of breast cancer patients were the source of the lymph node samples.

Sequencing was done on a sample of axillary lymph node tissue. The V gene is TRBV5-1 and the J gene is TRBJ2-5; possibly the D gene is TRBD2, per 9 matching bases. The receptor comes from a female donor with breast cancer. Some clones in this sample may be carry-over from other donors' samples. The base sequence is TGCGCCAGCAGCTTGTACAGGGGGGTTAGCGGGAGAGGTCAAGAGACCCAGTACTTC. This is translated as CASSLYRGVSGRGQETQYF.